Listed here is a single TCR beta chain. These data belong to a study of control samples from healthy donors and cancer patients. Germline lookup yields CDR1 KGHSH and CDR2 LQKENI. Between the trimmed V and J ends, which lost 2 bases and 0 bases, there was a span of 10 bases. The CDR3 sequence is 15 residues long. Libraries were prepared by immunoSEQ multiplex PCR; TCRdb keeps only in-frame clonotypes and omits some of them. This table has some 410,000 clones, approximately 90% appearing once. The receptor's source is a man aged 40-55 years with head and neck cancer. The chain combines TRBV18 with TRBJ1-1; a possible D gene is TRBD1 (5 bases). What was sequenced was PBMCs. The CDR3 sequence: CASSPSDRLNTEAFF. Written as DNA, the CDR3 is TGTGCCAGCTCACCAAGTGACAGACTGAACACTGAAGCTTTCTTT.